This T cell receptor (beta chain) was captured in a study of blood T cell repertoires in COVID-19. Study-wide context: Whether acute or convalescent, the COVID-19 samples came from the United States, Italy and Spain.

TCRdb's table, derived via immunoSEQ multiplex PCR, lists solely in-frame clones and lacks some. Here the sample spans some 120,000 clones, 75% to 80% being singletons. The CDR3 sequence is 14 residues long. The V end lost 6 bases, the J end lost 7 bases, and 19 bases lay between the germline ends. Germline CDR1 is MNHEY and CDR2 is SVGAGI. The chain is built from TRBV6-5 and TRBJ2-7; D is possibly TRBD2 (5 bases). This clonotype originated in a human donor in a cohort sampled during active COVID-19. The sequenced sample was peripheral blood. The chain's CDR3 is CASRSGPNTGEQYF. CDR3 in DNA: TGTGCCAGCAGGTCCGGGCCCAACACGGGGGAGCAGTACTTC.